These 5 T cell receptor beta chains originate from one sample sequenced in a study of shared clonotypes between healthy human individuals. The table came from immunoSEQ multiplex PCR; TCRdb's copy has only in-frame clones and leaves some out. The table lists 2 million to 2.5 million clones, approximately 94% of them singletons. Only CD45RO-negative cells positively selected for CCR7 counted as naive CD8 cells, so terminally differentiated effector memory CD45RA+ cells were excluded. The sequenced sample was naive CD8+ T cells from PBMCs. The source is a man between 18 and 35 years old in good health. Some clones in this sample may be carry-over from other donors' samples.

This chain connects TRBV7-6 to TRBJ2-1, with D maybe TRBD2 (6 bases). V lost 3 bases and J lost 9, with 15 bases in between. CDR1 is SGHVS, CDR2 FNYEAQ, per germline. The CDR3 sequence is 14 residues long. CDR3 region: CASSFTRSGGEQFF. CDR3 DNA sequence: TGTGCCAGCAGCTTTACCCGCTCCGGGGGTGAGCAGTTCTTC. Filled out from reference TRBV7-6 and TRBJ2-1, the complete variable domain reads GAGVSQSPRYKVTKRGQDVALRCDPISGHVSLYWYRQALGQGPEFLTYFNYEAQQDKSGLPNDRFSAERPEGSISTLTIQRTEQRDSAMYRCASSFTRSGGEQFFGPGTRLTVL.

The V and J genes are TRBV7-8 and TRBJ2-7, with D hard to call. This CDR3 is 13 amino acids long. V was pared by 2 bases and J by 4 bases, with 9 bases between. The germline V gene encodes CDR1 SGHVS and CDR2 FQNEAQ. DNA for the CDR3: TGTGCCAGCAGCTTAAATGGTCGATACGAGCAGTACTTC. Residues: CASSLNGRYEQYF.

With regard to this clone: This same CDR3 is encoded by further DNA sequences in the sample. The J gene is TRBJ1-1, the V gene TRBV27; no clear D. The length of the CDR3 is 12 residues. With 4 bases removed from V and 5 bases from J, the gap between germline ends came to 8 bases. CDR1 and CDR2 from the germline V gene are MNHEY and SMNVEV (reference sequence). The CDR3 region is CASSSARTEAFF. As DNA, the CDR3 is TGTGCCAGCAGTTCAGCGAGGACTGAAGCTTTCTTT.

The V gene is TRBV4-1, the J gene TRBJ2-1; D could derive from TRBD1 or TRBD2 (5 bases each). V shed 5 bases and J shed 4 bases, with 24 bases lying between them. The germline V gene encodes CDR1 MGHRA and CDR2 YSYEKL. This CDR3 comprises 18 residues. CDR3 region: CASSSHPAPGSSYNEQFF. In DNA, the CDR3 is TGCGCCAGCAGCTCCCACCCCGCCCCAGGGAGTTCGTACAATGAGCAGTTCTTC.

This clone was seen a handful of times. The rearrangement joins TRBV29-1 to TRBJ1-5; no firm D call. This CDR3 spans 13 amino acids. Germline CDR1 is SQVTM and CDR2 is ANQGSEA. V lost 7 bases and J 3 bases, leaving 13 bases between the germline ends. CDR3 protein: CSAVAGYNQPQHF. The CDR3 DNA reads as TGCAGCGCCGTAGCGGGATACAATCAGCCCCAGCATTTT.